The next 22 T cell receptor beta chains were all read from a single sample in a study of a mutant IDH1 vaccine in newly diagnosed glioma. Only in-frame clones appear in the TCRdb table, and some are missing; sequencing was by immunoSEQ multiplex PCR. The sample carries 70,000 or so clones, around 83% recorded once. Sample time point: baseline, week 1 (first vaccination visit). As to treatment: pre-vaccination baseline after standard-of-care therapy. The sample was peripheral blood mononuclear cells (PBMCs), taken from a glioma patient treated with radiotherapy, temozolomide or both. The receptors were sampled from a young woman with glioma. Some clones in this sample may be carry-over from other donors' samples.

This chain links TRBV2 with TRBJ1-2; unclear D gene. V was cut by 3 bases and J by 3 bases, with 8 bases left in between. The CDR3 has 13 amino acids. Germline assignment: CDR1 SNHLY and CDR2 FYNNEI. This CDR3 reads CASSDGRYYGYTF. For the CDR3, the DNA is TGTGCCAGCAGTGACGGCAGGTACTATGGCTACACCTTC.

This chain joins TRBV4-2 and TRBJ1-2; D is unclear. This CDR3 has 15 amino acids. The V gene lost 0 bases and the J gene lost 6 bases, with 14 bases spanning the gap. Per the germline V gene, CDR1 is LGHNA and CDR2 is YNFKEQ. This chain's CDR3 is CASSQDKAARNGYTF. CDR3 bases: TGTGCCAGCAGCCAAGATAAGGCAGCAAGAAATGGCTACACCTTC.

The V gene is TRBV5-1, the J gene TRBJ1-1; TRBD1 aligns across 8 bases. Germline CDR1 and CDR2: SGHRS and YFSETQ. J lost 6 bases, V lost 4 bases, and 11 bases had no gene match. CDR3 length equals 15 residues. This chain's CDR3 is CASSDRTGRTAEAFF. The CDR3 DNA reads TGCGCCAGCAGCGATCGGACAGGGAGGACCGCTGAAGCTTTCTTT. Together with reference TRBV5-1 and TRBJ1-1, the CDR3 gives the full variable domain: KAGVTQTPRYLIKTRGQQVTLSCSPISGHRSVSWYQQTPGQGLQFLFEYFSETQRNKGNFPGRFSGRQFSNSRSEMNVSTLELGDSALYLCASSDRTGRTAEAFFGQGTRLTVV.

Only one count was recorded for this clone. The V call is TRBV4-1, the J call TRBJ1-2; 9 bases match TRBD1. The CDR3 runs 12 residues. CDR1 is MGHRA and CDR2 is YSYEKL in the germline V gene. V lost 6 bases, J lost 7 bases, and 3 bases stayed unmatched. The chain's CDR3 is CASSPTGGGYTF. As DNA, the CDR3 is TGCGCCAGCAGTCCGACAGGGGGTGGCTACACCTTC.

This clone was detected only once. The chain couples TRBV15 to TRBJ2-5, with a possible D match to TRBD1 (5 bases). The length of the CDR3 is 13 residues. The V end lost 3 bases, the J end lost 1 base, and 6 bases lay between the germline ends. Germline CDR1 reads LNHNV; CDR2 reads YYDKDF (reference sequence). The CDR3 protein is CATSRDTQETQYF. CDR3 bases: TGTGCCACCAGCAGGGACACCCAAGAGACCCAGTACTTC.

This chain uses TRBV19 with TRBJ2-2, with unresolved D. The germline CDR1 and CDR2 sequences are LNHDA and SQIVND (reference sequence). The V end lost 6 bases, the J end lost 7 bases, and 9 bases lay between the germline ends. There are 12 residues in the CDR3. The CDR3 DNA reads TGTGCCAGTAGCCCGTACGGCGGGGAGCTGTTTTTT. Translating it yields CASSPYGGELFF.

This chain joins TRBV5-4 and TRBJ1-1; the D gene is possibly TRBD1 (6 bases). V lost 8 bases and J lost 0, with 17 bases in between. There are 15 residues in the CDR3. Germline CDR1 is SGHNT and CDR2 is YYREEE (reference sequence). Here the CDR3 DNA reads TGTGCCAGTTCCCTGGGGGGCGAGGTGAACACTGAAGCTTTCTTT. Protein sequence: CASSLGGEVNTEAFF.

This clone appeared a single time. The chain employs TRBV10-3 and TRBJ2-7, with TRBD1 matching 9 bases. Germline-derived CDR1 and CDR2 are ENHRY and SYGVKD. The CDR3 length is 16 residues. V lost 2 bases, J lost 2 bases, and 7 bases stayed unmatched. Here the CDR3 reads CAISEGSTGGPYEQYF. The CDR3 DNA reads as TGTGCCATCAGTGAGGGGTCGACAGGGGGTCCCTACGAGCAGTACTTC.

J is TRBJ2-7 and V is TRBV7-9; 9 bases are shared with TRBD1. The CDR3 is 15 residues long. From germline, CDR1 is SEHNR and CDR2 FQNEAQ (reference sequence). V dropped 3 bases and J dropped 4; count of bases not matched to a gene: 7. The CDR3 loop is CASSFSQDRGYEQYF. In DNA, the CDR3 is TGTGCCAGCAGCTTTTCTCAGGACAGGGGTTACGAGCAGTACTTC. The complete variable domain, with remaining parts taken from reference TRBV7-9 and TRBJ2-7, reads DTGVSQNPRHKITKRGQNVTFRCDPISEHNRLYWYRQTLGQGPEFLTYFQNEAQLEKSRLLSDRFSAERPKGSFSTLEIQRTEQGDSAMYLCASSFSQDRGYEQYFGPGTRLTVT.

This clone was observed once. The chain employs TRBV4-1 and TRBJ1-2; D remains ambiguous. The CDR3 has 12 amino acids. V lost 5 bases and J lost 1, with 5 bases in between. Germline CDR1 reads MGHRA; CDR2 reads YSYEKL. The CDR3 DNA reads as TGCGCCAGCAGCTCCATTAACTATGGCTACACCTTC. Amino acids: CASSSINYGYTF.

This chain connects TRBV29-1 to TRBJ2-3, with no clear D. The CDR3 is 15 residues long. Trimming took 2 bases from V and 2 from J, leaving 14 bases between them. CDR1 is SQVTM and CDR2 is ANQGSEA in the germline V gene. The CDR3 DNA is TGCAGCGTTGAACCGTCGGTGGCCCTCACAGATACGCAGTATTTT. Encoded protein: CSVEPSVALTDTQYF.

This clone was seen a few times. V and J are TRBV19 and TRBJ2-7, with 9 nucleotides matching TRBD1. Germline assignment: CDR1 LNHDA and CDR2 SQIVND (reference sequence). This CDR3 has 15 amino acids. V lost 3 bases, J lost 2 bases, and 5 bases stayed unmatched. The CDR3 spells CASSIGTGRTYEQYF. The CDR3 DNA is TGTGCCAGTAGTATCGGGACAGGGAGGACCTACGAGCAGTACTTC.

This rearrangement joins TRBV10-3 to TRBJ2-1; D may be TRBD2 (6 bases). The CDR3 extends over 14 amino acids. Trimming pared 4 bases from V and 0 bases from J, leaving 7 bases between. Germline V lookup: CDR1 ENHRY, CDR2 SYGVKD. The CDR3 loop is CAISVGGSYNEQFF. In DNA form, the CDR3 reads TGTGCCATCAGTGTGGGGGGCTCCTACAATGAGCAGTTCTTC.

DNA of the CDR3: TGTGCCAGCAGTTTATTACAACCCCACGAGCAGTACTTC. This codes for CASSLLQPHEQYF. The gene calls are TRBV28 and TRBJ2-7; no reliable D call. The CDR3 has 13 amino acids. V was trimmed by 1 base and J by 5 bases, leaving 9 bases between them. Per the germline V gene, CDR1 is MDHEN and CDR2 is SYDVKM.

The sample holds a few counts of this clone. The V call is TRBV5-1, the J call TRBJ1-1; D gene uncertain. This CDR3 spans 14 amino acids. Trimming cost V 0 bases and J 7 bases, with 13 bases left between them. The germline V gene has CDR1 SGHRS and CDR2 YFSETQ. CDR3: CASSLGTGMGEAFF. The CDR3 DNA is TGCGCCAGCAGCTTGGGCACGGGGATGGGTGAAGCTTTCTTT.

The chain uses TRBV27 and TRBJ2-3, with no clear D. The germline V and J ends were trimmed by 1 base and 0 bases, with 11 bases remaining between them. This CDR3 contains 16 residues. Germline V gives CDR1 MNHEY, CDR2 SMNVEV (reference sequence). DNA of the CDR3: TGTGCCAGCAGTTTATTGACTCCCTCTAGCACAGATACGCAGTATTTT. Residues: CASSLLTPSSTDTQYF.

The V and J genes are TRBV30 and TRBJ2-7, with 7 bases lining up with TRBD2. The CDR3 contains 12 residues. After removal of 4 bases from V and 5 bases from J, the junction contained 5 bases not matched to a gene. Germline assignment: CDR1 GTSNPN and CDR2 SVGIG (reference sequence). This chain's CDR3 is CAWMWGGNEQYF. CDR3 sequence (DNA): TGTGCCTGGATGTGGGGGGGAAACGAGCAGTACTTC.

The rearrangement joins TRBV13 to TRBJ1-3; D is possibly TRBD1 (5 bases). CDR1 PRHDT and CDR2 FYEKMQ come from the germline V gene (reference sequence). The CDR3 extends over 15 amino acids. Trimming shortened V by 4 bases and J by 0 bases, and 10 bases separated the two germline ends. For the CDR3, the DNA is TGTGCCAGCAGCTCCACAGGTTACTCTGGAAACACCATATATTTT. It codes for CASSSTGYSGNTIYF. The full variable domain, in which reference TRBV13 and TRBJ1-3 provide the parts outside the CDR3, is AAGVIQSPRHLIKEKRETATLKCYPIPRHDTVYWYQQGPGQDPQFLISFYEKMQSDKGSIPDRFSAQQFSDYHSELNMSSLELGDSALYFCASSSTGYSGNTIYFGEGSWLTVV.

The CDR3 region is CASTATGRVGYTF. The DNA of the CDR3 is TGTGCCAGCACCGCAACCGGGAGAGTTGGCTACACCTTC. The gene calls are TRBV6-5 and TRBJ1-2; D is ambiguous. The CDR3 covers 13 residues. CDR1 is MNHEY and CDR2 is SVGAGI in the germline V gene. Deletions cut 7 bases from V and 7 bases from J, with 16 bases between.

J is TRBJ2-7 and V is TRBV6-1; D is perhaps TRBD2 (5 bases). The length of the CDR3 is 13 residues. The V gene lost 5 bases and the J gene lost 6 bases, with 14 bases spanning the gap. From germline, CDR1 is MNHNS and CDR2 SASEGT. For the CDR3, the DNA is TGTGCCAGCAGTCCAGCGGAGAAGTCCGAGCAGTACTTC. Amino acid sequence: CASSPAEKSEQYF.

The J gene is TRBJ2-5, the V gene TRBV6-1; D uncertain. The CDR3 extends over 13 amino acids. Germline V gene lookup returns CDR1 MNHNS and CDR2 SASEGT. V lost 4 bases, J lost 0 bases, and 6 bases lay in between. In DNA form, the CDR3 reads TGTGCCAGCAGTGGCCTTAACCAAGAGACCCAGTACTTC. Its translation is CASSGLNQETQYF.

The rearrangement joins TRBV5-8 to TRBJ1-2; a possible D gene is TRBD1 (5 bases). Germline V lookup: CDR1 SGHTS, CDR2 YDEGEE. The CDR3 totals 13 residues. The V end was cut by 3 bases, the J end by 4 bases, with 10 bases between. The CDR3 nucleotides are TGTGCCAGCAGCTCCAGGGTTCTCTATGGCTACACCTTC. Translation: CASSSRVLYGYTF.